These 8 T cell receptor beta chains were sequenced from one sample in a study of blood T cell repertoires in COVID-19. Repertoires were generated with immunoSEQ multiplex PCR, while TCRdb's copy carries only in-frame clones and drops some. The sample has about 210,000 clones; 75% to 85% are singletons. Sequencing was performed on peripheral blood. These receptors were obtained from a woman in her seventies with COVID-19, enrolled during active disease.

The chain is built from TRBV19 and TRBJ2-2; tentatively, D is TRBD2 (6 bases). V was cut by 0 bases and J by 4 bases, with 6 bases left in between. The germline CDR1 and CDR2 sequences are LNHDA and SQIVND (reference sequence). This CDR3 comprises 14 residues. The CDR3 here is CASSIEEGTGELFF. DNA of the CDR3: TGTGCCAGTAGTATAGAGGAGGGCACCGGGGAGCTGTTTTTT.

The CDR3 region is CASSLDSSSYNEQFF. CDR3 DNA: TGTGCCAGCAGCTTGGACTCGAGCTCCTACAATGAGCAGTTCTTC. This chain connects TRBV11-3 to TRBJ2-1, with D possibly matching TRBD2 (5 bases). The V gene lost 3 bases and the J gene lost 0 bases, with 9 bases spanning the gap. The CDR3 is 15 amino acids. Germline loops: CDR1 SGHNT, CDR2 YENEEA.

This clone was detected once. The CDR3, as DNA: TGTGCCAGCTCCCGGGCGGCTAGCGGCTACAATGAGCAGTTCTTC. Its protein is CASSRAASGYNEQFF. The gene calls are TRBV18 and TRBJ2-1; the match to TRBD2 covers 7 bases. Germline values: CDR1 KGHSH, CDR2 LQKENI. The length of the CDR3 is 15 residues. V trimming: 6 bases; J trimming: 3 bases; junction bases outside the gene matches: 8.

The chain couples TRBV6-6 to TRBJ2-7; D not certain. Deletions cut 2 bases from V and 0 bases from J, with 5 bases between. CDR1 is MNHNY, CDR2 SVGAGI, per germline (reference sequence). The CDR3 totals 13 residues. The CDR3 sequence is CASSYPLSYEQYF. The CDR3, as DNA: TGTGCCAGCAGTTACCCCCTCTCCTACGAGCAGTACTTC.

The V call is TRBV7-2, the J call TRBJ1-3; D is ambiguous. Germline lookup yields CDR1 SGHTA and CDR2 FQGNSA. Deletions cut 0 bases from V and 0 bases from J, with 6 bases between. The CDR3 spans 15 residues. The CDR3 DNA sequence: TGTGCCAGCAGCTTAGCCTCTTACTCTGGAAACACCATATATTTT. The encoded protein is CASSLASYSGNTIYF.

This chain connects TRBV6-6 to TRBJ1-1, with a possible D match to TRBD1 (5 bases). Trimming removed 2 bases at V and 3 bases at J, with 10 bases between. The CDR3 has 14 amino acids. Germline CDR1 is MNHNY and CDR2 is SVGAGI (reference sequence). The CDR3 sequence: CASSYVGGDTEAFF. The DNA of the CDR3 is TGTGCCAGCAGTTACGTGGGGGGGGACACTGAAGCTTTCTTT.

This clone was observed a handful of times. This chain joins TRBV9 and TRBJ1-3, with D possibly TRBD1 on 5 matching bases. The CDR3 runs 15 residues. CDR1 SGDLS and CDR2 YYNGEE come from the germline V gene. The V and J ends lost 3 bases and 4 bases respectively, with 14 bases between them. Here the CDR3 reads CASSEGQVIGNTIYF. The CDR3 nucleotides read TGTGCCAGCAGCGAGGGGCAGGTAATAGGAAACACCATATATTTT.

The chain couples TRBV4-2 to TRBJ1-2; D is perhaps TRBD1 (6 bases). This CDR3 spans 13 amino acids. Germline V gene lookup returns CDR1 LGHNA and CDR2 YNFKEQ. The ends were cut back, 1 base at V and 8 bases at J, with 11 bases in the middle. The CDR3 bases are TGTGCCAGCAGCCAAGGGGGGCTTGGAGGCTACACCTTC. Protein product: CASSQGGLGGYTF.